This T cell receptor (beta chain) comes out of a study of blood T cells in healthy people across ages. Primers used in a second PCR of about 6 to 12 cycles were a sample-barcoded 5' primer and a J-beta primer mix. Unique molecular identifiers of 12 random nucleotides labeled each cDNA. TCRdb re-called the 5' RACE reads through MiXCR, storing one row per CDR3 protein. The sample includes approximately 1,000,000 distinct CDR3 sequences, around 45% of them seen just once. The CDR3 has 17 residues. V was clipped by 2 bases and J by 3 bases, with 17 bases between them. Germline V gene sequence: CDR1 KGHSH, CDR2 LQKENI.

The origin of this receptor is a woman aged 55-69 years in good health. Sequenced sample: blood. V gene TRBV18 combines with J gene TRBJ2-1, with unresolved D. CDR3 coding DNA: TGTGCCAGCTCACCAGATTTGGATCTCTCGGGCTACAATGAGCAGTTCTTC. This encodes CASSPDLDLSGYNEQFF.